The present T cell receptor beta chain was sequenced within a study of Graves' ophthalmopathy and Graves' hyperthyroidism. General study results and limits: Ophthalmopathy progression prediction by the model yielded a sensitivity of about 68% and a specificity of 72.22%.

The CDR3 covers 12 residues. Trimming shortened V by 4 bases and J by 4 bases, and 7 bases separated the two germline ends. The germline V gene has CDR1 MNHNS and CDR2 SASEGT. From fresh peripheral blood, about 10 ml in volume, the PBMCs were obtained. This clonotype was found a few times. Its antigen is currently unknown. RNA transcripts yielded amplified TCR beta CDR3 regions. The authors performed first-round RT-PCR with HTBI primers and then a second-round multiplex PCR. TCRdb reprocessed the multiplex PCR reads with MiXCR, giving one entry per CDR3 protein. The sample includes roughly 700,000 distinct CDR3 sequences, 35% to 50% of them seen just once.

The sample taken for sequencing was peripheral blood. The receptor was derived from an adult man with Graves' ophthalmopathy. V and J are TRBV6-1 and TRBJ1-2; D gene uncertain. CDR3: CASSAPGYGYTF. Written as DNA, the CDR3 is TGTGCCAGCAGTGCCCCGGGCTATGGCTACACCTTC.